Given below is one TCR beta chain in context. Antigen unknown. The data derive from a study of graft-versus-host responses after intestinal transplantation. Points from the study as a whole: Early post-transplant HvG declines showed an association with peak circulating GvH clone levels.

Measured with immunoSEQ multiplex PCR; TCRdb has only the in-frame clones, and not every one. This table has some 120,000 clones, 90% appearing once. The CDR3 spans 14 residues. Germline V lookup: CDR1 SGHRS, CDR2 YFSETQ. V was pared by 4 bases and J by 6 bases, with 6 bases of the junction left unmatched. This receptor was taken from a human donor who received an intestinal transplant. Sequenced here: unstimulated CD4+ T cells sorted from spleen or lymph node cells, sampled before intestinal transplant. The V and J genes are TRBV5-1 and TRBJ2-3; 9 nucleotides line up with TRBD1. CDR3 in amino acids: CASSGGTGSDTQYF. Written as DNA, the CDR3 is TGCGCCAGCAGCGGAGGGACAGGGTCCGATACGCAGTATTTT.